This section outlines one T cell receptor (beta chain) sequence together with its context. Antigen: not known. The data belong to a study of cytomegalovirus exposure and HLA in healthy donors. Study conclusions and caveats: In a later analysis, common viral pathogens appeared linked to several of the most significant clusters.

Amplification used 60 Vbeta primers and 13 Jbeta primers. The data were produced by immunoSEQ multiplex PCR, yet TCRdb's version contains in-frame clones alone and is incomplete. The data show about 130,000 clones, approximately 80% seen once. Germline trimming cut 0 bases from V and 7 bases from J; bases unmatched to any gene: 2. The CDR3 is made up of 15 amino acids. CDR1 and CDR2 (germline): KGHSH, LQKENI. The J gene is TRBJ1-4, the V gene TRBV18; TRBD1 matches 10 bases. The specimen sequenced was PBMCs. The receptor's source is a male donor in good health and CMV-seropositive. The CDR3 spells CASSPPGQGFEKLFF. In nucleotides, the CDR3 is TGTGCCAGCTCACCACCGGGACAGGGGTTTGAAAAACTGTTTTTT.